The subject of this entry is one TCR beta chain. Its antigen remains unidentified. The data were taken from a study of T cells expressing NK-cell markers. Study overall: Each TCR beta repertoire originated in sorted T cells that were CD3+CD56+NKG2C+, CD3+CD56+NKG2C- or CD3+CD56-NKG2C+. Study-wide results and limits: Unclear, still, was the HCMV specificity of the expanded NKG2C+ T cell clones.

For TCR beta, cDNA was produced by 5'RACE template switching with UMIs. Reanalyzing the 5' RACE reads, TCRdb keeps one entry per CDR3 protein, without DNA. This listing includes 150,000 or so distinct CDR3 sequences. This CDR3 comprises 16 residues. Per germline, CDR1 SEHNR and CDR2 FQNEAQ (reference sequence). Material: blood T cells: a sorted CD56 or NKG2C T cell subset, CD4+ or CD8+ T cells, or bulk PBMC T cells (not recorded which). The TCR sequence derives from a woman between 18 and 75 years old in good health. This chain uses TRBV7-9 with TRBJ2-7; absent DNA, TCRdb's TRBD1 call cannot be checked. CDR3 protein: CASSPRTGTGGAEQYF. Variable domain in full (rest from reference TRBV7-9 and TRBJ2-7): DTGVSQNPRHKITKRGQNVTFRCDPISEHNRLYWYRQTLGQGPEFLTYFQNEAQLEKSRLLSDRFSAERPKGSFSTLEIQRTEQGDSAMYLCASSPRTGTGGAEQYFGPGTRLTVT.